The present TCR beta chain was sequenced within a study of a mutant IDH1 vaccine in newly diagnosed glioma. Study as a whole: Eight vaccinations were given in weeks 1, 3, 5, 7, 11, 15, 19 and 23.

Libraries were prepared by immunoSEQ multiplex PCR; TCRdb keeps only in-frame clonotypes and omits some of them. The data show approximately 51,000 clones, with over 75% seen just once and 1.5% to 2% held by the top ten. With respect to this clone: What it binds is unknown.

The ends were cut back, 9 bases at V and 4 bases at J, with 18 bases in the middle. Germline V CDR1 and CDR2: MNHNS, SASEGT. The CDR3 runs 14 residues. The sample's time point: week 5, during vaccination. Vaccination comprised doses that each held 300 ug of mutant IDH1 20-mer peptide, plus topical imiquimod. This sequence was found in a woman aged 40 to 55 with glioma. The chain combines TRBV6-1 with TRBJ1-1; D remains unclear. Sequenced here: PBMCs, sampled from a glioma patient whose treatment included an IDH1 peptide vaccine. CDR3 amino acids: CASPPLGMGTEAFF. CDR3 nucleotide sequence: TGTGCCAGTCCACCTCTGGGGATGGGCACTGAAGCTTTCTTT.